Detailed here is one T cell receptor beta chain. What it recognizes is unknown. The source of the sample is a study of T cell responses to AZD1222 COVID-19 vaccine. Data came from immunoSEQ multiplex PCR; TCRdb stores just in-frame clones and leaves some out. The table records roughly 120,000 clones, 86% of them present only once. The study, taken as a whole, reports: Only a handful of AZD1222 recipients were seropositive at baseline. In the spike-specific TCR repertoire, nearly half reportedly target unmutated variant regions.

Germline V gene sequence: CDR1 LNHDA, CDR2 SQIVND (reference sequence). This CDR3 is built from 17 residues. V lost 7 bases, J lost 9 bases, and 22 bases stayed unmatched. This sequence joins TRBV19 and TRBJ1-2; 8 bases are a match to TRBD1. This sample comprised peripheral blood, obtained on day 0 of AZD1222 vaccination. The clonotype was recovered from an adult in good health. The CDR3 DNA reads as TGTGCCAGTACCTCCGGAGGTTCTAGGCAGGGGGCAGGAAGCTACACCTTC. It codes for CASTSGGSRQGAGSYTF.